The 8 T cell receptor beta chains given below trace back to one sample, sequenced in a study of PD-1 blockade in mismatch repair-deficient tumors. The assay was immunoSEQ multiplex PCR, and TCRdb's table has in-frame clones only and misses some. The sample has 100,000 or so clones; 82% are singletons. The sequencing used peripheral blood, collected approximately 8 months after starting pembrolizumab. Source of these receptors: an adult with mismatch repair-deficient cancer.

V usage is TRBV27 and J usage is TRBJ2-1; 8 bases agree with TRBD2. The CDR3 contains 16 residues. The V gene's germline CDR1 is MNHEY and CDR2 SMNVEV (reference sequence). V shed 11 bases and J 3 bases; nucleotides not matched to a gene: 15. The CDR3 spells CAVSSRGLAGYNEQFF. DNA for the CDR3: TGTGCCGTAAGTTCCCGTGGACTAGCTGGCTACAATGAGCAGTTCTTC.

This sequence joins TRBV5-1 and TRBJ2-1; a possible D gene is TRBD2 (6 bases). Deletions cut 0 bases from V and 7 bases from J, with 11 bases between. The length of the CDR3 is 14 residues. The V gene's germline CDR1 is SGHRS and CDR2 YFSETQ. DNA of the CDR3: TGCGCCAGCAGCTTGGCCCACGGGAGTAATGAGCAGTTCTTC. Protein: CASSLAHGSNEQFF.

The chain links TRBV27 to TRBJ1-1; D unresolved. Between the trimmed V and J ends, which lost 6 bases and 1 base, there was a span of 12 bases. The CDR3 length is 14 residues. Germline CDR1 reads MNHEY; CDR2 reads SMNVEV (reference sequence). The CDR3 here is CASSMDHRNTEAFF. The CDR3 bases are TGTGCCAGCAGCATGGACCACAGGAACACTGAAGCTTTCTTT.

The rearrangement joins TRBV4-3 to TRBJ2-3; 8 bases map to TRBD2. This CDR3 spans 16 amino acids. Trimming cost V 0 bases and J 3 bases; bases outside gene matches: 5. CDR1 LGHNA and CDR2 YSLEER come from the germline V gene. The CDR3 here is CASSQEPSGRTDTQYF. CDR3 bases: TGCGCCAGCAGCCAAGAGCCCAGCGGGAGAACAGATACGCAGTATTTT.

V gene TRBV7-2 combines with J gene TRBJ2-5; tentatively, D is TRBD1 (6 bases). Germline V gene data show CDR1 as SGHTA and CDR2 as FQGNSA. The CDR3 totals 14 residues. The germline V and J ends were trimmed by 2 bases and 5 bases, with 12 bases remaining between them. This chain's CDR3 is CASSLLGAGETQYF. The CDR3 DNA reads TGTGCCAGCAGCTTATTGGGGGCCGGGGAGACCCAGTACTTC.

This CDR3 reads CAGGTGGTDTQYF. Here the CDR3 DNA reads TGTGCCGGGGGGACAGGGGGAACAGATACGCAGTATTTT. The chain links TRBV6-1 to TRBJ2-3, with 11 bases that match TRBD1. The CDR3 is 13 amino acids. Germline-derived CDR1 and CDR2 are MNHNS and SASEGT. With V trimmed by 11 bases and J by 3 bases, 4 bases remained unmatched.

The chain has TRBV19 and TRBJ1-1; maybe TRBD1 (5 bases). Germline values: CDR1 LNHDA, CDR2 SQIVND (reference sequence). The CDR3 extends over 14 amino acids. V shed 5 bases and J shed 0 bases, with 10 bases lying between them. DNA of the CDR3: TGTGCCAGTAGTTCAGGACACGTGAACACTGAAGCTTTCTTT. It is translated as CASSSGHVNTEAFF.

The chain carries TRBV27 and TRBJ2-7, with TRBD2 identical over 8 bases. Looked up from germline, CDR1 is MNHEY and CDR2 is SMNVEV (reference sequence). V lost 6 bases and J lost 6; bases outside the gene matches: 19. There are 17 residues in the CDR3. The CDR3 protein is CASSLKPSWAGGIEQYF. CDR3 DNA: TGTGCCAGCAGCCTTAAACCCTCGTGGGCGGGAGGTATCGAGCAGTACTTC.